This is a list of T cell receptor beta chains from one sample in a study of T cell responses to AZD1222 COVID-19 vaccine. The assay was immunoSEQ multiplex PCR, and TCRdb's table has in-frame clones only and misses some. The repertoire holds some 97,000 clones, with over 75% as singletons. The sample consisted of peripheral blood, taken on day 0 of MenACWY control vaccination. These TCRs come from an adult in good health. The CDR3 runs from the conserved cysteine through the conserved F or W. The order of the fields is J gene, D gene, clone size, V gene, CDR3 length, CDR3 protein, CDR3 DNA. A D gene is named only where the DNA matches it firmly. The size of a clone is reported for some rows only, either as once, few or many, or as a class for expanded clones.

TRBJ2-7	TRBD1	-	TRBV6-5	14	CASRPAAGGYEQYF	TGTGCCAGCAGACCCGCAGCAGGGGGCTACGAGCAGTACTTC
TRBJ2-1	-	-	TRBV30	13	CACGRSSYNEQFF	TGTGCCTGCGGGCGGAGCTCCTACAATGAGCAGTTCTTC
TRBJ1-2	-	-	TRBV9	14	CASQPISGVHRYTF	TGTGCCTCCCAGCCTATCTCTGGGGTCCACCGCTACACCTTC
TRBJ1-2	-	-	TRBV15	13	CATSREGTYGYTF	TGTGCCACCAGCAGAGAGGGGACCTATGGCTACACCTTC
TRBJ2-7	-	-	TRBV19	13	CASSIGSSYEQYF	TGTGCCAGTAGTATAGGCAGCTCCTACGAGCAGTACTTC
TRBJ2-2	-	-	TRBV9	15	CASSVRGDGFGELFF	TGTGCCAGCAGCGTACGCGGGGACGGCTTTGGGGAGCTGTTTTTT
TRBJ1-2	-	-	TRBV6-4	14	CASSDDGNGYGYTF	TGTGCCAGCAGTGACGATGGTAATGGGTATGGCTACACCTTC
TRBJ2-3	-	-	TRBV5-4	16	CASSPEGGRTPDTQYF	TGTGCCAGCAGCCCGGAGGGGGGACGAACCCCAGATACGCAGTATTTT
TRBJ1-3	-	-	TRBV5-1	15	CASQTGESSGNTIYF	TGCGCCAGCCAGACAGGAGAAAGCTCTGGAAACACCATATATTTT
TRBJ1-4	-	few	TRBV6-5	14	CASRDSIPNEKLFF	TGTGCCAGCAGGGACAGTATACCGAATGAAAAACTGTTTTTT
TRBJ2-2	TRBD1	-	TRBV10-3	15	CAIRGTGGDTGELFF	TGTGCCATCAGGGGGACAGGGGGGGACACCGGGGAGCTGTTTTTT
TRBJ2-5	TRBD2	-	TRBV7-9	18	CASSLGKLAGGASETQYF	TGTGCCAGCAGCTTAGGAAAGCTAGCGGGAGGGGCGTCCGAGACCCAGTACTTC
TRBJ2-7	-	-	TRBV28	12	CASSLSSYEQYF	TGTGCCAGCAGCCTAAGCTCCTACGAGCAGTACTTC
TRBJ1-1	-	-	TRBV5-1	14	CASSWVGGSTEAFF	TGCGCCAGCAGCTGGGTCGGGGGAAGCACTGAAGCTTTCTTT
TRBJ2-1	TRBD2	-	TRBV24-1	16	CATSDRGLAAYNEQFF	TGTGCCACCAGTGACAGGGGACTAGCGGCCTACAATGAGCAGTTCTTC
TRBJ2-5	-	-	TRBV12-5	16	CASGLAEDTGLETQYF	TGTGCTAGTGGTTTGGCGGAGGACACGGGGTTGGAGACCCAGTACTTC
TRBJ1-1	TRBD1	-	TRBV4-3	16	CASSRSGTGSPSEAFF	TGCGCCAGCAGCCGATCCGGGACAGGGAGTCCTTCTGAAGCTTTCTTT
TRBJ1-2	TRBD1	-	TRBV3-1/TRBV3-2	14	CASSQNRGDYGYTF	TGTGCCAGCAGCCAAAACAGGGGGGACTATGGCTACACCTTC
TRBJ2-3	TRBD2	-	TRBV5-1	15	CASSDPGLAPDTQYF	TGCGCCAGCAGCGATCCGGGACTAGCCCCAGATACGCAGTATTTT
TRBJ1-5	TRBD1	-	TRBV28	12	CASSLDRGPQHF	TGTGCCAGCAGTCTCGACAGGGGGCCCCAGCATTTT
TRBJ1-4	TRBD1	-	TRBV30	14	CAWNTGQGWEKLFF	TGTGCCTGGAATACGGGACAGGGTTGGGAAAAACTGTTTTTT
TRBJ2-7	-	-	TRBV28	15	CASSLRQAFSYEQYF	TGTGCCAGCAGTTTGCGACAGGCGTTCTCCTACGAGCAGTACTTC
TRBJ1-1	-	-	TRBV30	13	CAWESAGDTEAFF	TGTGCCTGGGAGAGTGCCGGGGACACTGAAGCTTTCTTT
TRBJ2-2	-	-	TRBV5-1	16	CASSLVGTANTGELFF	TGCGCCAGCAGCTTGGTGGGGACGGCGAACACCGGGGAGCTGTTTTTT
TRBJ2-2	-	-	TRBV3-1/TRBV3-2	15	CASSQVGRHTGELFF	TGTGCCAGCAGCCAAGTTGGCAGGCACACCGGGGAGCTGTTTTTT
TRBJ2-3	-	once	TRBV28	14	CASSFLSGTDTQYF	TGTGCCAGCAGTTTCCTGTCAGGCACAGATACGCAGTATTTT
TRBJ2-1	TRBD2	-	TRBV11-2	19	CASSPRLAGALSSYNEQFF	TGTGCCAGCAGCCCTCGACTAGCGGGGGCGCTGAGCTCCTACAATGAGCAGTTCTTC
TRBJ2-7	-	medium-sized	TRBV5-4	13	CASSVGGKHEQYF	TGTGCCAGCAGCGTAGGGGGTAAACACGAGCAGTACTTC
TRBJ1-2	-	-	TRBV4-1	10	CASGQNGYTF	TGCGCCAGCGGGCAGAATGGCTACACCTTC
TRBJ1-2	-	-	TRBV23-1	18	CASSQKGESDHPNYGYTF	TGCGCCAGCAGTCAAAAAGGGGAATCCGATCATCCTAACTATGGCTACACCTTC
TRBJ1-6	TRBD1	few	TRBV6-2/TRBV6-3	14	CASSRGTGGSPLHF	TGTGCCAGCAGCCGCGGGACAGGGGGTTCACCCCTCCACTTT
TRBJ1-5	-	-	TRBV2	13	CASGKGSYQPQHF	TGTGCCAGCGGAAAGGGCAGCTATCAGCCCCAGCATTTT
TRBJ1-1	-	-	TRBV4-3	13	CASSQDLYTEAFF	TGCGCCAGCAGCCAAGATCTGTATACTGAAGCTTTCTTT
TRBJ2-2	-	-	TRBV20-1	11	CSALLGVELFF	TGCAGTGCTCTCTTGGGGGTGGAGCTGTTTTTT
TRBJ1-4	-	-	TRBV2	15	CASSSSGASGEKLFF	TGTGCCAGCAGTTCATCAGGGGCTTCGGGTGAAAAACTGTTTTTT
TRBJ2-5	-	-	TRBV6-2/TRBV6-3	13	CASSRGTLGTQYF	TGTGCCAGCAGCCGCGGGACTCTAGGAACCCAGTACTTC
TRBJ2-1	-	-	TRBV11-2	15	CASSFSRLSYNEQFF	TGTGCCAGCAGCTTCTCGCGCCTCTCCTACAATGAGCAGTTCTTC
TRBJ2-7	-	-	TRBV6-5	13	CASSYSGTHEQYF	TGTGCCAGCAGTTATTCCGGGACACACGAGCAGTACTTC
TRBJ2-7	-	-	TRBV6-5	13	CASSYQGSYEQYF	TGTGCCAGCAGTTACCAGGGGTCCTACGAGCAGTACTTC
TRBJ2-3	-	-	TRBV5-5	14	CASSLGVSTDTQYF	TGTGCCAGCAGCTTGGGGGTTTCCACAGATACGCAGTATTTT
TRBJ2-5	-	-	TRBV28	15	CASSLRAPTQETQYF	TGTGCCAGCAGTTTAAGGGCGCCCACTCAAGAGACCCAGTACTTC
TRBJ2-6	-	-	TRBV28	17	CASSSLGLLSGANVLTF	TGTGCCAGCAGTTCATTGGGACTCCTCTCTGGGGCCAACGTCCTGACTTTC
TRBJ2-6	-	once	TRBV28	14	CASTPQTGANVLTF	TGTGCCAGCACCCCCCAGACTGGGGCCAACGTCCTGACTTTC
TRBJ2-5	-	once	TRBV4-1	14	CASSPNWRQETQYF	TGCGCCAGCAGCCCTAACTGGAGGCAAGAGACCCAGTACTTC
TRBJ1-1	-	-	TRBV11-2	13	CASSQGRNTEAFF	TGTGCCAGCAGTCAGGGGCGGAACACTGAAGCTTTCTTT
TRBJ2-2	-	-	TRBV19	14	CASSWTGYTGELFF	TGTGCCAGTAGTTGGACTGGATACACCGGGGAGCTGTTTTTT
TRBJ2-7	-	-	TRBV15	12	CATSRDRYEQYF	TGTGCCACCAGCAGAGATCGCTACGAGCAGTACTTC
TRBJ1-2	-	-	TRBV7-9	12	CASSPGDYGYTF	TGTGCCAGCAGCCCGGGTGATTATGGCTACACCTTC
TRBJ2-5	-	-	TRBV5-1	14	CASSLAEGGETQYF	TGCGCCAGCAGCTTGGCAGAGGGTGGGGAGACCCAGTACTTC
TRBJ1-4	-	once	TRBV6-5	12	CASSLEGEKLFF	TGTGCCAGCAGCCTCGAGGGTGAAAAACTGTTTTTT
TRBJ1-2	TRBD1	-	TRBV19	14	CASSIDRGNYGYTF	TGTGCCAGTAGTATCGACAGGGGAAACTATGGCTACACCTTC
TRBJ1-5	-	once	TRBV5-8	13	CASSSRLNQPQHF	TGTGCCAGCAGCTCGCGTCTAAATCAGCCCCAGCATTTT
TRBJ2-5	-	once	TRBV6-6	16	CASSYLGGSDRETQYF	TGTGCCAGCAGTTACTTGGGGGGATCCGACCGGGAGACCCAGTACTTC